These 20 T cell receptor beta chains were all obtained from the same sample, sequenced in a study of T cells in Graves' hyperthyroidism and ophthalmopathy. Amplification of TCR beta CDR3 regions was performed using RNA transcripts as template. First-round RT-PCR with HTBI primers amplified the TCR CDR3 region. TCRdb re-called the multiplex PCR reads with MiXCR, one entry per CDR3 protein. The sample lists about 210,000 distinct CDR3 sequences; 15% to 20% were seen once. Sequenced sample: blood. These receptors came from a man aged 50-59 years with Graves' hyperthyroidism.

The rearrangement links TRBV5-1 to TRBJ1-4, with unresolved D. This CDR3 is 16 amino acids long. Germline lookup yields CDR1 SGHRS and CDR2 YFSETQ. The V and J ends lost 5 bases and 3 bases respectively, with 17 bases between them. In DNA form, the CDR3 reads TGCGCCAGCAGTCCCCGGGAGGTGCAAGCTAATGAAAAACTGTTTTTT. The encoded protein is CASSPREVQANEKLFF.

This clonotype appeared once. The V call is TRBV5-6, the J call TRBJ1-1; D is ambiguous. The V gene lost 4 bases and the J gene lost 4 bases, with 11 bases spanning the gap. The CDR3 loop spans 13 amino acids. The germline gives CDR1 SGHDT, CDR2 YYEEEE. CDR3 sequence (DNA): TGTGCCAGCAGCCCCCGGGTTCCCACTGAAGCTTTCTTT. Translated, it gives CASSPRVPTEAFF.

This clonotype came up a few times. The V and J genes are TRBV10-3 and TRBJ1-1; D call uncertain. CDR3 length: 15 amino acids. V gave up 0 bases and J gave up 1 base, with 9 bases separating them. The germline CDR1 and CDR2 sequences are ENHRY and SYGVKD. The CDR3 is CAISESTVRNTEAFF. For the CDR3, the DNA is TGTGCCATCAGTGAGTCGACGGTACGGAACACTGAAGCTTTCTTT.

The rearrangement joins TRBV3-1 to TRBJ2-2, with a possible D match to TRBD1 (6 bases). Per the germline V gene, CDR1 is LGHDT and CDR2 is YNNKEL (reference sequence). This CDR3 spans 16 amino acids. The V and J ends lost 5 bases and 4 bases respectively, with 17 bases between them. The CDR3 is CASSSGTNFLTGELFF. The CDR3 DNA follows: TGTGCCAGCAGCTCTGGGACAAATTTCCTCACCGGGGAGCTGTTTTTT.

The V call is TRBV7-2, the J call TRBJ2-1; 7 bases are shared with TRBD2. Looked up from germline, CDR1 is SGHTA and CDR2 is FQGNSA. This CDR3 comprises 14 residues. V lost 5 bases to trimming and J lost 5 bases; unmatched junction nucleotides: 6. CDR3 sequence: CASSIGRANNEQFF. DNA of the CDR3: TGTGCCAGCAGCATAGGGAGGGCTAACAATGAGCAGTTCTTC.

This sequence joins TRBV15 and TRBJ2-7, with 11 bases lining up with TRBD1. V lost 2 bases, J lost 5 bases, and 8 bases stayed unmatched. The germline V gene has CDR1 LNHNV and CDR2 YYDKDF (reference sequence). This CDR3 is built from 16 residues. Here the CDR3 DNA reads TGTGCCACCAGCAGAAACACCCCGGGACAGGGGGACGAGCAGTACTTC. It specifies CATSRNTPGQGDEQYF.

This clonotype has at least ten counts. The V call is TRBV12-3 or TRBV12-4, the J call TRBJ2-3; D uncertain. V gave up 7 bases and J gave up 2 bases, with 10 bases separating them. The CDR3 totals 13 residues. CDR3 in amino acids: CASTLLFTDTQYF. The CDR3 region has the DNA TGTGCCAGCACCCTCCTATTCACAGATACGCAGTATTTT.

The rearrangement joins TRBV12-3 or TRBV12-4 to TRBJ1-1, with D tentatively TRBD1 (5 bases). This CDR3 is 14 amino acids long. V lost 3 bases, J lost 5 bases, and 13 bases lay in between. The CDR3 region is CASSLAGRGTEAFF. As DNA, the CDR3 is TGTGCCAGCAGTTTGGCAGGGCGAGGGACTGAAGCTTTCTTT.

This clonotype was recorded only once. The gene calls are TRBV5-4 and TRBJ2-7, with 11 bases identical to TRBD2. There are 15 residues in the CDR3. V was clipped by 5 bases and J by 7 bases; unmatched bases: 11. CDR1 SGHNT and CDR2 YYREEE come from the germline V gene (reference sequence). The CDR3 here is CASSSGLAASREQYF. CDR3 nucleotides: TGTGCCAGCAGTTCGGGACTAGCGGCCTCTCGGGAGCAGTACTTC.

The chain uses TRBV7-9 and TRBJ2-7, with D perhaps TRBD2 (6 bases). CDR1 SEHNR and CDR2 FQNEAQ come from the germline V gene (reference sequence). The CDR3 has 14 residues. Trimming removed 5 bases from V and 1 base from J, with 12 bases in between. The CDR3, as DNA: TGTGCCAGCAGCCGCAGTAGCGGTTCCTACGAGCAGTACTTC. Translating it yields CASSRSSGSYEQYF. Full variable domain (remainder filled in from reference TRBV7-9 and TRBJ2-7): DTGVSQNPRHKITKRGQNVTFRCDPISEHNRLYWYRQTLGQGPEFLTYFQNEAQLEKSRLLSDRFSAERPKGSFSTLEIQRTEQGDSAMYLCASSRSSGSYEQYFGPGTRLTVT.

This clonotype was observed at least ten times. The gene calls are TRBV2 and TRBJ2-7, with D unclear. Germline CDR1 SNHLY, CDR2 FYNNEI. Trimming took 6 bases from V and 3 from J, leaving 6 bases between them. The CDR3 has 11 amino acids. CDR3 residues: CASSPHYEQYF. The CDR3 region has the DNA TGTGCCAGCAGCCCCCACTACGAGCAGTACTTC.

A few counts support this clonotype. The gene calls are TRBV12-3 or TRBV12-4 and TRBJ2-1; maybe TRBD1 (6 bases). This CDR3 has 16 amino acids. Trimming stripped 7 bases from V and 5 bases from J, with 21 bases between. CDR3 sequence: CASNIQNLRDNNEQFF. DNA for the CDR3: TGTGCCAGCAATATTCAAAATCTGAGGGACAACAATGAGCAGTTCTTC.

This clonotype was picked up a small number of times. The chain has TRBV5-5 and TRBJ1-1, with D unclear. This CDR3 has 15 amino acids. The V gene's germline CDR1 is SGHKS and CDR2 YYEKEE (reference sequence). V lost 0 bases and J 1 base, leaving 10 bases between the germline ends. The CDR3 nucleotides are TGTGCCAGCAGCTTGGGGGTAAATGGGAACACTGAAGCTTTCTTT. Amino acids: CASSLGVNGNTEAFF.

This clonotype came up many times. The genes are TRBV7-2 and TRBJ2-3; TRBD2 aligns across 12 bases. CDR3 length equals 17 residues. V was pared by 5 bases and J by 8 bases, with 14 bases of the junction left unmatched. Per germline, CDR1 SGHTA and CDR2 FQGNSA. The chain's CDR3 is CASSRGLAGSAWRTQYF. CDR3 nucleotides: TGTGCCAGCAGCCGGGGACTAGCGGGTTCGGCCTGGCGTACGCAGTATTTT.

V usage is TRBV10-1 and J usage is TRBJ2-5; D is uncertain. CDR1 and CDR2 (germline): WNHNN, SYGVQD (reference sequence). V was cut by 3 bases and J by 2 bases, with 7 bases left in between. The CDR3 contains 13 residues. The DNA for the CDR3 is TGCGCCAGCAGTGACCAGCCTCAAGAGACCCAGTACTTC. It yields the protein CASSDQPQETQYF.

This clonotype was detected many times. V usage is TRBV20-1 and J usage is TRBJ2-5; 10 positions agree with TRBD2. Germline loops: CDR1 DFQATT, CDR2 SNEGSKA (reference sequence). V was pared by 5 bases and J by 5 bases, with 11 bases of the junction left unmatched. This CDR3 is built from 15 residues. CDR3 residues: CSAVGLAARAETQYF. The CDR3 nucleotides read TGCAGTGCTGTTGGACTAGCGGCTAGGGCGGAGACCCAGTACTTC.

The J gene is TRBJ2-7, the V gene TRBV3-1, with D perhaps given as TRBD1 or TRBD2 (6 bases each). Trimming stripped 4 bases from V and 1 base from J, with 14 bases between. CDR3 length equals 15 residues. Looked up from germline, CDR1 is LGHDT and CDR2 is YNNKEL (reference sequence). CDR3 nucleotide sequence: TGTGCCAGCAGCCGCGGGACATCGATTTCCTACGAGCAGTACTTC. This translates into CASSRGTSISYEQYF.

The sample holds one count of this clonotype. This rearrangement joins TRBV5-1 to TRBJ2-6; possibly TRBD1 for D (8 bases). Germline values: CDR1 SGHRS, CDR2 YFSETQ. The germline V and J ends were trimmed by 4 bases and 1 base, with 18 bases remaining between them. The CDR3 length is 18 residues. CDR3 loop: CASSQRTGTMSGANVLTF. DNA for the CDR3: TGCGCCAGCAGCCAGAGGACAGGGACTATGTCTGGGGCCAACGTCCTGACTTTC.

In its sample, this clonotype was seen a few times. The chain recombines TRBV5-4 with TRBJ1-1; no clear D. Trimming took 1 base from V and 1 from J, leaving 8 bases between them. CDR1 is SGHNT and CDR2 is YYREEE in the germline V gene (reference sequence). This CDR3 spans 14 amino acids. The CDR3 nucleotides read TGTGCCAGCAGCTTGCAACTTGAGAACACTGAAGCTTTCTTT. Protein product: CASSLQLENTEAFF.

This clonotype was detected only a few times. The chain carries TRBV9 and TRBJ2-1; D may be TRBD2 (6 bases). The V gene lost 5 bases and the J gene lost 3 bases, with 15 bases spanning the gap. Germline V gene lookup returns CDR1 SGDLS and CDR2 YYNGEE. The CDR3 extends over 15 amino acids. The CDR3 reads CASSVGTSFYNEQFF. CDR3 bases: TGTGCCAGCAGTGTTGGGACTTCCTTCTACAATGAGCAGTTCTTC.